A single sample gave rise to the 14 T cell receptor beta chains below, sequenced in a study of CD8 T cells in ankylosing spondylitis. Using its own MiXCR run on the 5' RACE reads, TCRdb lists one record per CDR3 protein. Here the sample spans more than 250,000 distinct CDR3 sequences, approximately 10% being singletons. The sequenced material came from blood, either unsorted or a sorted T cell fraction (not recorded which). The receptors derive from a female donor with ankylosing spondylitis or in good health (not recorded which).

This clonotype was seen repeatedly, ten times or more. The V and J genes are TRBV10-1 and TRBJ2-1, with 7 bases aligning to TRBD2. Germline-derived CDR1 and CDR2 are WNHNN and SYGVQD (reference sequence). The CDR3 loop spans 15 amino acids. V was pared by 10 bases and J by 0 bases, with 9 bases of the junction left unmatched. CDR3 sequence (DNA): TGCGCCACCTCGCCTGGCGGGAGCTCCTACAATGAGCAGTTCTTC. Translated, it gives CATSPGGSSYNEQFF.

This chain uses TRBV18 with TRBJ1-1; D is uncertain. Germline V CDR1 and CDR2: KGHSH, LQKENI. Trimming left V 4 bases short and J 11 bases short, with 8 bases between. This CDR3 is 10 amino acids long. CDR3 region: CASSQGAAFF. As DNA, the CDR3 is TGTGCCAGCTCACAGGGTGCGGCTTTCTTT.

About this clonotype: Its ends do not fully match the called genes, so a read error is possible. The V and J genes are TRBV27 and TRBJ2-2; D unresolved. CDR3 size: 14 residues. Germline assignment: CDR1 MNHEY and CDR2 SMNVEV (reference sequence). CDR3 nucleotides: TGTGCCAGCAGCTTATCCCCCACTACCGGGGAGCTGTTTTTT. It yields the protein CASSLSPTTGELFF.

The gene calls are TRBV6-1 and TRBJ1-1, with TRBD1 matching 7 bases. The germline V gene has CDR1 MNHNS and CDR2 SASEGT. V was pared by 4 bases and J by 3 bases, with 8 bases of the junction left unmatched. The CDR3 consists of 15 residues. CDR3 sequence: CASSGTGEGYTEAFF. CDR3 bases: TGTGCCAGCAGTGGAACAGGGGAGGGGTACACTGAAGCTTTCTTT.

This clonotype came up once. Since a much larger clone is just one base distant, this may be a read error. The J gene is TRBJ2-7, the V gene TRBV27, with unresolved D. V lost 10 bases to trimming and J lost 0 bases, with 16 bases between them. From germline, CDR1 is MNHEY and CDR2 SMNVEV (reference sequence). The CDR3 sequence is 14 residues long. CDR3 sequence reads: CAIRTRRSSYEQYF. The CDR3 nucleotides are TGTGCCATCAGAACCAGAAGGAGCTCCTACGAGCAGTACTTC.

CDR3 sequence (DNA): TGCAGCGCCCCACACTGTAGATCCCCTTCACCCCTCCACTTT. Translated, it gives CSAPHCRSPSPLHF. The chain carries TRBV29-1 and TRBJ1-6; no definite D call. The CDR3 spans 14 residues. V was clipped by 7 bases and J by 9 bases, with 19 bases between them. Germline V CDR1 and CDR2: SQVTM, ANQGSEA.

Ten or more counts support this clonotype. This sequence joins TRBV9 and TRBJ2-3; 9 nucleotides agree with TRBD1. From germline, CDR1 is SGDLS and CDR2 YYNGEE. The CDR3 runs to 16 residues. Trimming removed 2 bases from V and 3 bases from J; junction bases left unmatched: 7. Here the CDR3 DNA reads TGTGCCAGCAGCGTCGTTCCGGGACAGGGAACAGATACGCAGTATTTT. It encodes CASSVVPGQGTDTQYF.

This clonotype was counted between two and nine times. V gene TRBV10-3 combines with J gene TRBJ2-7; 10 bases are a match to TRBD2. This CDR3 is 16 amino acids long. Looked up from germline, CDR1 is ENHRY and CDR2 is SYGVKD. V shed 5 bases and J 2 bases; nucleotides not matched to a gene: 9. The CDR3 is CAISSAPSGGTYEQYF. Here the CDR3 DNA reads TGTGCCATCAGTTCCGCGCCTAGCGGGGGCACCTACGAGCAGTACTTC.

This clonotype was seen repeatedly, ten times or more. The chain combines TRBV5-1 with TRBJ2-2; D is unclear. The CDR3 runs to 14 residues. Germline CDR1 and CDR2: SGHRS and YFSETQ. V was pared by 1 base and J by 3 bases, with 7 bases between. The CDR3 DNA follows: TGCGCCAGCAGCTTGTCTCTAGACACCGGGGAGCTGTTTTTT. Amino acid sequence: CASSLSLDTGELFF.

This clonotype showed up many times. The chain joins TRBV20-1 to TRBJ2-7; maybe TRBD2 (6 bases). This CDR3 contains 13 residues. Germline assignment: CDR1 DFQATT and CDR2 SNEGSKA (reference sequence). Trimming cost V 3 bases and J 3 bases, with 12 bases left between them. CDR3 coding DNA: TGCAGTGCTAGTGGGGACTGGAACTACGAGCAGTACTTC. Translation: CSASGDWNYEQYF.

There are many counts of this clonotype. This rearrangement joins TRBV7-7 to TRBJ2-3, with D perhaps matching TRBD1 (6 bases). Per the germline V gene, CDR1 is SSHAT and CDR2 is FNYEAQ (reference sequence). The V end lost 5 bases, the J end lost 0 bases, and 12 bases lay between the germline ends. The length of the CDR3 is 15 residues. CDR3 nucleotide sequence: TGTGCCAGCAGCATTGGACAGACTAGCACAGATACGCAGTATTTT. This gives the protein CASSIGQTSTDTQYF.

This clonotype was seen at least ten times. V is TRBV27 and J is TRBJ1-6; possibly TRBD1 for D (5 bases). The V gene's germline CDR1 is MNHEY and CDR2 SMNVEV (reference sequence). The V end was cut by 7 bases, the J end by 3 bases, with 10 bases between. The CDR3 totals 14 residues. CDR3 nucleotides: TGTGCCAGCACCCCGGGACTCTATAATTCACCCCTCCACTTT. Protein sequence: CASTPGLYNSPLHF.

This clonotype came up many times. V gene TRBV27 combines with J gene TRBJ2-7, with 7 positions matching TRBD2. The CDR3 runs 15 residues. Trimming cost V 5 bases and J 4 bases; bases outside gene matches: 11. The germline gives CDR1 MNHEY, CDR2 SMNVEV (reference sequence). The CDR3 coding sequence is TGTGCCAGCAGTCCCTCTCCGGGAGGACTTTACGAGCAGTACTTC. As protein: CASSPSPGGLYEQYF.

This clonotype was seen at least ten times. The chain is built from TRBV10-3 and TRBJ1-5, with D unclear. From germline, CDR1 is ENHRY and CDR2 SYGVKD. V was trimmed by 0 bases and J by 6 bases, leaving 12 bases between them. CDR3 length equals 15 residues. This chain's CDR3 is CAISESNSGIQPQHF. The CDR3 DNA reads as TGTGCCATCAGTGAGTCGAACAGCGGGATTCAGCCCCAGCATTTT.